Listed here is a single T cell receptor beta chain. The authors carried out high-throughput sequencing of TCR beta. They applied it to CD8+ and CD4+ T cells obtained from blood. Both CD4+ and CD8+ T cells were negatively isolated, and TEMRA cells underwent FACS enrichment. The CDR3 is 15 residues long. V was pared by 6 bases and J by 5 bases, with 9 bases of the junction left unmatched. In germline, CDR1 is MDHEN, CDR2 SYDVKM. The sample originates from a study of CD8 T cells in Susac syndrome. RNA, at about 0.5 to 1 ug, was reverse transcribed with random hexamers. Amplification of TCR beta CDR3 used immunoSEQ multiplex PCR across 54 Vbeta and 13 Jbeta. One entry per CDR3 protein results from TCRdb running MiXCR on the immunoSEQ multiplex PCR reads. The sample consists of almost 450,000 distinct CDR3 sequences, around 85% of them appearing once.

This sequence originates from a human donor with multiple sclerosis. The chain is built from TRBV28 and TRBJ1-5; 8 nucleotides agree with TRBD1. The material sequenced was CD8+ T cells from PBMCs. CDR3 nucleotide sequence: TGTGCCAGCAGATACACAGGGGGAGAGGATCAGCCCCAGCATTTT. Its protein is CASRYTGGEDQPQHF.